This TCR beta chain was found in a study of blood T cells in healthy people across ages. Study at large: Template switching picked up about one barcoded beta molecule for each two T cells.

This clonotype was found a few times. Germline CDR1 and CDR2: SGHTA and FQGTGA. Germline trimming cut 4 bases from V and 6 bases from J; bases unmatched to any gene: 9. The CDR3 is 14 amino acids. Together with a sample-barcoded 5' primer, a J-beta primer mix was included in a second PCR lasting about 7 to 11 cycles. TCRdb independently ran MiXCR on the 5' RACE reads; one entry per CDR3 protein. The sample holds more than 700,000 distinct CDR3 sequences; 46% are singletons and the top ten take 15% to 20%. The sequence derives from a man older than 75 in good health. The V gene is TRBV7-3, the J gene TRBJ2-7; 7 bases align to TRBD1. Sample: blood. The CDR3 nucleotides are TGTGCCAGCAGCTCAGGGGTAACAGGGGCCGAGCAGTACTTC. Protein sequence: CASSSGVTGAEQYF.